This T cell receptor beta chain came from a study of CD8+CD57+ T cells in acquired aplastic anemia (dated by TCRdb to the late 2010s). For the study in its entirety: A mean of approximately 3 ug of DNA, ranging from about 0.19 to 27.4 ug, was extracted from sorted CD4+ and CD8+ cells. For healthy donor samples, the average read count was approximately 10 million for CD4+ cells and 11 million to 14 million for CD8+ cells.

TCR repertoires of sorted CD4+ and CD8+ blood T cells from severe aplastic anemia patients and healthy subjects were deep-sequenced in the study. Ficoll-Paque density gradient centrifugation was used to isolate peripheral blood mononuclear cells. CD4+ and CD8+ T cells were sorted by FACS or magnetic beads before DNA extraction. The germline V gene gives CDR1 as SGHDT and CDR2 as YYEEEE. CDR3 length: 13 amino acids, cysteine to phenylalanine. The read is trimmed to its CDR3 DNA, 39 bases read in frame from base 1. The junction shows trimming of 2 bases on V and 0 bases on J, plus 4 bases between the germline ends. Results the study describes overall, beyond this receptor: Some 30 CD8+ CDR3 sequences were found to be shared between patients and controls, but these sequences appeared to be highly expressed in patients and within the immunodominant clones of the patients. Between patients and healthy controls, no significant difference in CD8+ Simpson's diversity was found (P=0.060).

This clonotype was observed at least ten times. The antigen this receptor binds is unknown. Base qualities are not provided; no much larger clone lies one nucleotide away. TCR beta VDJ combination and CDR3 sequence profiling used genomic DNA as the template. TCR repertoire sequencing was run on an Illumina HiSeq 2000. For the original study's pipeline: TRBV/TRBJ rearrangement plots, CDR3 size and DJ length profiles, and Simpson's diversity index were used to assess repertoires. The immunodominant clone was defined as the most abundant DNA sequence in deep sequencing data. CDR3 amino acid sequences were checked for sharing across subjects and were also compared against the VDJdb database and published repertoires. The public reads were quality trimmed at Q25 with fastp and then assembled into clones with MiXCR by TCRdb, keeping productive beta chains. For every CDR3 protein sequence, its rows merge into one entry that carries the most common genes and DNA. TCRdb, rather than the study authors, made the V and J calls. For this sample the table gives 180,000 or so distinct CDR3 sequences, of which 35% to 50% were detected only once. 2.9% of the sample comes from the top ten.

This clonotype was obtained from a human donor in good health. The V and J segments used are TRBV5-6 and TRBJ2-3, with the identity of the D gene unclear. Source material: sorted CD4+, CD8+, or CD8+CD57+ T cells (not recorded which) from PBMCs. The DNA sequence follows: TGTGCCAGCAGCTTATCGAGCACAGATACGCAGTATTTT. This is translated as CASSLSSTDTQYF.